Included here is one T cell receptor (beta chain) sequence, with context. Its specificity is not known. This record belongs to a study of T cells in localized non-small cell lung cancer. Study observations and caveats: Greater blood T cell density accompanied longer overall survival. Heterogeneity stays possible, as sequencing covered only one tumor region. Tumor showed lower T cell clonality than uninvolved adjacent lung, where it was highest. Median detection of top 100 tumor clones in adjacent lung was 57 clones.

Measured with immunoSEQ multiplex PCR; TCRdb has only the in-frame clones, and not every one. The table shows nearly 15,000 clones, with 85% occurring only once. The sample here was peripheral blood, taken before any cancer treatment. This clonotype originated in a female donor over 55 with stage I squamous cell lung carcinoma.

The CDR3 nucleotides read TGTGCCAGCAGTCCCACGACGGACCGGTACGAGCAGTACTTC. Translating gives CASSPTTDRYEQYF. This sequence joins TRBV28 and TRBJ2-7; D ambiguous. This CDR3 is 14 amino acids long. The V gene lost 5 bases and the J gene lost 4 bases, with 15 bases spanning the gap. CDR1 and CDR2 (germline): MDHEN, SYDVKM.